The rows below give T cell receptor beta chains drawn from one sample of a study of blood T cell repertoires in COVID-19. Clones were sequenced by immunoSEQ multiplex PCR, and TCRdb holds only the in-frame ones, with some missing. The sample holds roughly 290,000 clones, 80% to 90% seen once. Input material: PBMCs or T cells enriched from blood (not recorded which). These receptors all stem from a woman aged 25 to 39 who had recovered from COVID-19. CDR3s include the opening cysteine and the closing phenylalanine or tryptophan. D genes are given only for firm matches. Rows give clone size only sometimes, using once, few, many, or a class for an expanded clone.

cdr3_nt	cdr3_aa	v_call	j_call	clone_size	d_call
TGTGCCAGCAGAGTTGGGACTCTAAATGAAAAACTGTTTTTT	CASRVGTLNEKLFF	TRBV2	TRBJ1-4	few	.
TGTGCCAGTAGTATTCCGGGAGGGAACAATGAGCAGTTCTTC	CASSIPGGNNEQFF	TRBV19	TRBJ2-1	once	TRBD2
TGTGCCAGCAGCTCCGGACCGGAGGGGGGGGAGCTGTTTTTT	CASSSGPEGGELFF	TRBV13	TRBJ2-2	.	.
TGTGCCAGCAGCTCGGGGACAGGAAAGACCCAGTACTTC	CASSSGTGKTQYF	TRBV5-5	TRBJ2-5	.	TRBD1
TGTGCCAGCAGCTTAGTATGGCAGGGCAAATACGAGCAGTACTTC	CASSLVWQGKYEQYF	TRBV11-2	TRBJ2-7	.	.
TGCGCCAGCAGCTCCAGGGGGGAGGAAAATTCACCCCTCCACTTT	CASSSRGEENSPLHF	TRBV5-1	TRBJ1-6	.	TRBD1
TGTGCCAGCAGCCGGCCTAGCGGGGGGAGCACAGATACGCAGTATTTT	CASSRPSGGSTDTQYF	TRBV4-2	TRBJ2-3	.	TRBD2
TGCGCCAGCAGCATGACCGGAGAATGGTCTGAAGCTTTCTTT	CASSMTGEWSEAFF	TRBV5-1	TRBJ1-1	.	.
TGTGCCATCAGTGCCCAGAACACTGAAGCTTTCTTT	CAISAQNTEAFF	TRBV10-3	TRBJ1-1	.	.
TGTGCCAGCAGCGTAGACTGGAGGCCCACAGATACGCAGTATTTT	CASSVDWRPTDTQYF	TRBV9	TRBJ2-3	few	.
TGTGCCAGTAGTACGGGGGGCCCCCCGGGCTACACCTTC	CASSTGGPPGYTF	TRBV19	TRBJ1-2	.	.
TGCGCCAGCAGCCAAGTTTCAGGTACTGAAGCTTTCTTT	CASSQVSGTEAFF	TRBV4-1	TRBJ1-1	.	.
TGCAGTGCGTCGACAGACAATGAGCAGTTCTTC	CSASTDNEQFF	TRBV20-1	TRBJ2-1	.	.
TGTGCCTGGAGTATTCCCGGGACAGGGAAGGATGAGCAGTTCTTC	CAWSIPGTGKDEQFF	TRBV30	TRBJ2-1	once	TRBD1
TGTGCCAGACTCGACAGGGGTAGCAATCAGCCCCAGCATTTT	CARLDRGSNQPQHF	TRBV19	TRBJ1-5	few	TRBD1
TGTGCCTGGGGTCAGGGGGTGGCTCAGCCCCAGCATTTT	CAWGQGVAQPQHF	TRBV30	TRBJ1-5	.	TRBD1
TGTGCCAGCAGCTTGAAAGGGGGTACTGAAGCTTTCTTT	CASSLKGGTEAFF	TRBV5-4	TRBJ1-1	.	.
TGTGCCAGCAGCCCTGGACAGTTTGCGAACACCATATATTTT	CASSPGQFANTIYF	TRBV7-9	TRBJ1-3	.	.
TGTGCCAGCACCCCCCGGGCCGACGGGGGGCGTGAGCAGTACTTC	CASTPRADGGREQYF	TRBV27	TRBJ2-7	.	.
TGTGCCTGGAGTGTACAGGGAATTTGGAAACTGTTTTTT	CAWSVQGIWKLFF	TRBV30	TRBJ1-4	.	.
TGTGCCAGCAGCCACAGGGATAATTCTCCGAACACCATATATTTT	CASSHRDNSPNTIYF	TRBV28	TRBJ1-3	once	.
TGTGCCAGCAGCCCCTGGGGGGTCGGAAGTGAAGCTTTCTTT	CASSPWGVGSEAFF	TRBV9	TRBJ1-1	.	.
TGTGCCAGCCAGGACGGGACAGCCCAGTACTTC	CASQDGTAQYF	TRBV28	TRBJ2-4	.	TRBD1